Each of the 10 T cell receptor beta chains below was sequenced from the same sample in a study of OX40 agonist ivuxolimab in advanced cancers. TCRdb's table, derived via immunoSEQ multiplex PCR, lists solely in-frame clones and lacks some. The repertoire consists of about 43,000 clones, with 88% occurring once and the leading ten covering 20% to 30%. Sequences were derived from CD4+ or CD8+ T cells sorted from blood, sampled in a trial of the OX40 agonist ivuxolimab. The receptors derive from an adult with an advanced solid tumor such as melanoma, head and neck, liver or kidney cancer.

The chain has TRBV5-4 and TRBJ1-2, with TRBD1 as a possible D gene (5 bases). Germline CDR1 SGHNT, CDR2 YYREEE (reference sequence). V lost 4 bases to trimming and J lost 2 bases, with 12 bases between them. The CDR3 is 14 amino acids. The CDR3, as DNA: TGTGCCAGCAGCCCCGGGGGGTCCAACTATGGCTACACCTTC. Translation: CASSPGGSNYGYTF.

Written as DNA, the CDR3 is TGTGCCAGCAGTGAAGTGAACACCGGGGAGCTGTTTTTT. It specifies CASSEVNTGELFF. The gene calls are TRBV2 and TRBJ2-2, with unresolved D. V gave up 1 base and J gave up 1 base, with 1 base separating them. In germline, CDR1 is SNHLY, CDR2 FYNNEI. CDR3 size: 13 residues.

The rearrangement joins TRBV9 to TRBJ2-1; TRBD2 matches at 11 bases. The germline CDR1 and CDR2 sequences are SGDLS and YYNGEE. The junction had 6 bases not matched to a gene; V was cut back by 3 bases and J by 7 bases. This CDR3 spans 15 amino acids. The CDR3 coding sequence is TGTGCCAGCAGCGCCGCCGGGACTAGCGGTAATGAGCAGTTCTTC. Its translation is CASSAAGTSGNEQFF.

The V call is TRBV4-2, the J call TRBJ2-1, with D unresolved. Germline CDR1 and CDR2: LGHNA and YNFKEQ. V lost 0 bases, J lost 4 bases, and 7 bases lay in between. The length of the CDR3 is 14 residues. The CDR3 reads CASSQEGRYNEQFF. CDR3 in DNA: TGTGCCAGCAGCCAAGAGGGCAGATACAATGAGCAGTTCTTC.

The chain joins TRBV5-6 to TRBJ2-2; maybe TRBD2 (5 bases). CDR1 SGHDT and CDR2 YYEEEE come from the germline V gene. The V end was cut by 2 bases, the J end by 7 bases, with 6 bases between. This CDR3 comprises 12 residues. The CDR3 here is CASSLLVGELFF. Here the CDR3 DNA reads TGTGCCAGCAGCTTACTAGTCGGGGAGCTGTTTTTT.

The CDR3 reads CASSVGGRPYNEQFF. The CDR3 DNA reads TGTGCCAGCAGCGTAGGCGGGAGACCCTACAATGAGCAGTTCTTC. The V and J genes are TRBV9 and TRBJ2-1, with 7 bases aligning to TRBD2. The V gene end was trimmed by 0 bases and the J gene end by 2 bases; junction bases not matched to a gene: 2. The germline gives CDR1 SGDLS, CDR2 YYNGEE. The CDR3 runs 15 residues.

The chain is built from TRBV6-4 and TRBJ2-3, with TRBD2 as a possible D gene (6 bases). Germline-derived CDR1 and CDR2 are MRHNA and SNTAGT. CDR3 length: 15 amino acids. The V end was cut by 4 bases, the J end by 0 bases, with 11 bases between. This chain's CDR3 is CASSAVGGSTDTQYF. The CDR3 DNA follows: TGTGCCAGCAGTGCGGTGGGGGGTAGCACAGATACGCAGTATTTT.

This rearrangement joins TRBV6-1 to TRBJ2-2, with D perhaps matching TRBD1 (5 bases). In germline, CDR1 is MNHNS, CDR2 SASEGT. V lost 5 bases and J lost 4, with 11 bases in between. There are 14 residues in the CDR3. The CDR3 DNA reads as TGTGCCAGCAGTAAAGGGGCTACCACCGGGGAGCTGTTTTTT. Residues: CASSKGATTGELFF.

The chain recombines TRBV19 with TRBJ2-7; either TRBD1 or TRBD2 may fit D (5 bases each). The CDR3 totals 12 residues. Trimming took off 4 bases at V and 6 bases at J, with 10 bases between the two ends. The germline gives CDR1 LNHDA, CDR2 SQIVND (reference sequence). CDR3 sequence reads: CASSTWGSEQYF. The CDR3 DNA sequence: TGTGCCAGTAGTACATGGGGGAGCGAGCAGTACTTC.

V gene TRBV6-1 combines with J gene TRBJ2-1; 9 nucleotides match TRBD2. V trimming: 4 bases; J trimming: 2 bases; junction bases outside the gene matches: 12. This CDR3 is 18 amino acids long. Germline CDR1 and CDR2: MNHNS and SASEGT. The CDR3 is CASSVYPPSSGTYNEQFF. DNA of the CDR3: TGTGCCAGCAGTGTCTATCCCCCGTCTAGCGGGACCTACAATGAGCAGTTCTTC.